Following are 24 T cell receptor beta chains from one sample sequenced in a study of blood T cell repertoires in COVID-19. Method: immunoSEQ multiplex PCR; TCRdb's copy keeps in-frame clones and lacks some. This table has fewer than 250,000 clones, 75% to 85% appearing once. The sequenced sample was peripheral blood. These receptors were taken from a woman in her fifties or sixties with acute or convalescent COVID-19.

The chain recombines TRBV28 with TRBJ1-2; D unresolved. V dropped 5 bases and J dropped 2 bases, with 9 bases sitting between them. CDR3 length: 13 residues. CDR1 MDHEN and CDR2 SYDVKM come from the germline V gene. This CDR3 is CASSNSGNYGYTF. For the CDR3, the DNA is TGTGCCAGCAGTAACTCAGGAAACTATGGCTACACCTTC.

The rearrangement links TRBV7-9 to TRBJ1-2; 7 bases match TRBD1. Per the germline V gene, CDR1 is SEHNR and CDR2 is FQNEAQ (reference sequence). V gave up 5 bases and J gave up 8 bases; unmatched junction bases: 8. CDR3 length equals 13 residues. CDR3 sequence: CASSQPGQPGYTF. The CDR3 region has the DNA TGTGCCAGCAGCCAACCGGGACAGCCGGGCTACACCTTC.

This chain uses TRBV6-5 with TRBJ1-5, with a tentative D call TRBD1 (5 bases). Germline V gives CDR1 MNHEY, CDR2 SVGAGI. Trimming removed 6 bases from V and 1 base from J, with 13 bases in between. CDR3 length: 15 residues. The CDR3 coding sequence is TGTGCCAGCAGCCGTTCGGGGGAAAGCAATCAGCCCCAGCATTTT. Translated, it gives CASSRSGESNQPQHF.

This clone was seen a few times. The DNA of the CDR3 is TGTGCCAGCAGCCTAGGGGGGGGGTACGAGCAGTACTTC. It codes for CASSLGGGYEQYF. The chain is built from TRBV11-2 and TRBJ2-7, with D perhaps matching TRBD2 (7 bases). CDR3 length equals 13 residues. CDR1 SGHAT and CDR2 FQNNGV come from the germline V gene. Trimming took 5 bases from V and 4 from J, leaving 12 bases between them.

The genes are TRBV9 and TRBJ1-1; 7 bases map to TRBD1. The CDR3 totals 18 residues. In germline, CDR1 is SGDLS, CDR2 YYNGEE. The J segment lost 8 bases and the V segment lost 2 bases, leaving 21 bases of the junction unmatched. DNA for the CDR3: TGTGCCAGCAGCGTCCTCAGGGGGTCGATCAGGTCCCTGCTAGAAGCTTTCTTT. Protein sequence: CASSVLRGSIRSLLEAFF.

The chain recombines TRBV4-2 with TRBJ2-3; 14 nucleotides line up with TRBD2. The CDR3 runs 20 residues. CDR1 is LGHNA and CDR2 is YNFKEQ in the germline V gene. The V segment lost 4 bases and the J segment 3 bases; nucleotides outside the gene matches: 15. The CDR3: CASSLKPAGLAGGRTDTQYF. CDR3 nucleotides: TGTGCCAGCAGCCTTAAGCCGGCTGGACTAGCGGGGGGCCGGACAGATACGCAGTATTTT.

This chain connects TRBV2 to TRBJ2-2; TRBD2 matches 10 bases. The CDR3 contains 15 residues. J lost 7 bases, V lost 5 bases, and 7 bases had no gene match. Germline V gene sequence: CDR1 SNHLY, CDR2 FYNNEI. CDR3 amino acids: CASSYPSGSNGELFF. The CDR3 DNA sequence: TGTGCCAGCAGTTACCCTAGCGGGAGTAACGGGGAGCTGTTTTTT. Based on the CDR3 plus reference TRBV2 and TRBJ2-2, the full variable domain is EPEVTQTPSHQVTQMGQEVILRCVPISNHLYFYWYRQILGQKVEFLVSFYNNEISEKSEIFDDQFSVERPDGSNFTLKIRSTKLEDSAMYFCASSYPSGSNGELFFGEGSRLTVL.

About this clone itself: Germline and junction disagree at one end, which may indicate a read error. The rearrangement joins TRBV19 to TRBJ1-5, with a tentative D call TRBD1 (6 bases). The germline V gene encodes CDR1 LNHDA and CDR2 SQIVND (reference sequence). CDR3 length equals 17 residues. Here the CDR3 reads CASSIEIATGSTQPQHF. CDR3 DNA sequence: TGTGCCAGTAGTATAGAGATCGCGACAGGAAGCACTCAGCCCCAGCATTTT. The variable domain in full, completed from reference TRBV19 and TRBJ1-5, reads DGGITQSPKYLFRKEGQNVTLSCEQNLNHDAMYWYRQDPGQGLRLIYYSQIVNDFQKGDIAEGYSVSREKKESFPLTVTSAQKNPTAFYLCASSIEIATGSTQPQHFGDGTRLSIL.

This chain joins TRBV3-1 (or the pseudogene TRBV3-2) and TRBJ1-4; D is perhaps TRBD1 (6 bases). V lost 3 bases and J 0 bases, leaving 11 bases between the germline ends. This CDR3 contains 16 residues. The germline gives CDR1 LGHDT, CDR2 YNNKEL (reference sequence). The CDR3, as DNA: TGTGCCAGCAGCCAGCCCGGGACAACAACTAATGAAAAACTGTTTTTT. Its protein product is CASSQPGTTTNEKLFF.

The V and J genes are TRBV28 and TRBJ2-3; 8 bases fit TRBD1. The CDR3 loop spans 14 amino acids. The V and J ends lost 7 bases and 3 bases, in that order; junction bases with no gene match: 6. Germline V lookup: CDR1 MDHEN, CDR2 SYDVKM. CDR3 residues: CASKLGQETDTQYF. Written as DNA, the CDR3 is TGTGCCAGCAAATTGGGACAGGAAACAGATACGCAGTATTTT.

This clone was counted once. The chain carries TRBV24-1 and TRBJ2-3, with D perhaps TRBD1 (6 bases). The length of the CDR3 is 16 residues. V was clipped by 7 bases and J by 9 bases, with 25 bases between them. Germline V gene data show CDR1 as KGHDR and CDR2 as SFDVKD. Here the CDR3 reads CATSDTGYGQIGTQYF. The CDR3 region has the DNA TGTGCCACCAGCGACACAGGGTATGGGCAGATAGGGACGCAGTATTTT.

This chain uses TRBV20-1 with TRBJ1-2, with D unresolved. In germline, CDR1 is DFQATT, CDR2 SNEGSKA (reference sequence). This CDR3 comprises 10 residues. With 4 bases removed from V and 7 bases from J, the gap between germline ends came to 7 bases. The CDR3 loop is CSATHGGYTF. The CDR3 nucleotides are TGCAGTGCTACCCACGGTGGCTACACCTTC.

The V call is TRBV6-2 or TRBV6-3, the J call TRBJ2-7; perhaps TRBD1 as D (6 bases). Looked up from germline, CDR1 is MNHEY and CDR2 is SVGEGT. Trimming cost V 5 bases and J 5 bases, with 13 bases left between them. The CDR3 is made up of 13 amino acids. CDR3 residues: CASSLQGPDEQYF. CDR3 nucleotide sequence: TGTGCCAGCAGTCTTCAGGGGCCCGACGAGCAGTACTTC.

The chain joins TRBV5-5 to TRBJ2-1, with TRBD2 matching over 9 bases. Germline trimming cut 1 base from V and 0 bases from J; bases unmatched to any gene: 5. CDR3 length equals 17 residues. CDR1 SGHKS and CDR2 YYEKEE come from the germline V gene (reference sequence). In DNA, the CDR3 is TGTGCCAGCAGCTTGCGGACTAGCGTAAGCTCCTACAATGAGCAGTTCTTC. This translates into CASSLRTSVSSYNEQFF.

This chain joins TRBV9 and TRBJ2-7, with 13 bases identical to TRBD2. Trimming at V came to 0 bases and at J to 6 bases, leaving 3 bases not matched to a gene. The germline V gene has CDR1 SGDLS and CDR2 YYNGEE. This CDR3 comprises 15 residues. DNA of the CDR3: TGTGCCAGCAGCGTAGCCGGGACTAGCGGGACCGAGCAGTACTTC. It yields the protein CASSVAGTSGTEQYF.

The rearrangement joins TRBV7-2 to TRBJ2-5; tentatively, D is TRBD2 (6 bases). This CDR3 region has 12 residues. Germline assignment: CDR1 SGHTA and CDR2 FQGNSA. Trimming took 4 bases from V and 7 from J, leaving 10 bases between them. CDR3 DNA: TGTGCCAGCAGCTCTCCGGAGGGGACCCAGTACTTC. It is translated as CASSSPEGTQYF. The whole variable domain, filled in from reference TRBV7-2 and TRBJ2-5, reads GAGVSQSPSNKVTEKGKDVELRCDPISGHTALYWYRQSLGQGLEFLIYFQGNSAPDKSGLPSDRFSAERTGGSVSTLTIQRTQQEDSAVYLCASSSPEGTQYFGPGTRLLVL.

The chain links TRBV6-2 or TRBV6-3 to TRBJ2-7; D is perhaps TRBD2 (5 bases). The CDR3 is 11 amino acids. Trimming shortened V by 5 bases and J by 6 bases, and 8 bases separated the two germline ends. CDR1 is MNHEY and CDR2 is SVGEGT in the germline V gene. As DNA, the CDR3 is TGTGCCAGCAGTCATGCGGGCGAGCAGTACTTC. Residues: CASSHAGEQYF.

This clone turned up a few times. This sequence joins TRBV7-8 and TRBJ2-5, with TRBD1 identical over 7 bases. The V gene's germline CDR1 is SGHVS and CDR2 FQNEAQ. The V and J ends lost 5 bases and 4 bases, in that order; junction bases with no gene match: 7. This CDR3 region has 14 residues. CDR3: CASSLSKGAETQYF. The CDR3 bases are TGTGCCAGCAGCCTATCAAAGGGGGCAGAGACCCAGTACTTC.

This clone was recorded only once. The rearrangement uses TRBV15 and TRBJ2-7, with TRBD2 matching 13 bases. Per germline, CDR1 LNHNV and CDR2 YYDKDF (reference sequence). Germline trimming cut 5 bases from V and 7 bases from J; bases unmatched to any gene: 5. The CDR3 has 14 residues. The CDR3 loop is CATSSTSGRREQYF. The CDR3 nucleotides read TGTGCCACCAGCTCGACTAGCGGGAGGAGGGAGCAGTACTTC.

This chain uses TRBV12-3 or TRBV12-4 with TRBJ1-2, with a possible D match to TRBD1 (6 bases). The CDR3 length is 13 residues. V dropped 6 bases and J dropped 5 bases, with 13 bases sitting between them. The DNA of the CDR3 is TGTGCCAGCAGCCCCCGGGGGGCGTATGGCTACACCTTC. Amino acid sequence: CASSPRGAYGYTF.

The rearrangement uses TRBV18 and TRBJ2-7; 8 bases line up with TRBD2. The J segment lost 7 bases and the V segment lost 6 bases, leaving 14 bases of the junction unmatched. Per the germline V gene, CDR1 is KGHSH and CDR2 is LQKENI. CDR3 length: 15 amino acids. The chain's CDR3 is CASSSTGTSLGEQYF. The CDR3 DNA sequence: TGTGCCAGCTCGTCCACCGGGACTAGTTTGGGAGAGCAGTACTTC.

This clone has a single count. The chain has TRBV9 and TRBJ2-2; TRBD1 agrees at 8 bases. V shed 0 bases and J 6 bases; nucleotides not matched to a gene: 7. This CDR3 contains 16 residues. CDR1 is SGDLS and CDR2 is YYNGEE in the germline V gene. Here the CDR3 DNA reads TGTGCCAGCAGCGTAGACCCAGGGGGCGCGGCCGGGGAGCTGTTTTTT. Translated, it gives CASSVDPGGAAGELFF.

This clone was counted a single time. V is TRBV28 and J is TRBJ1-2; 10 positions match TRBD1. Germline assignment: CDR1 MDHEN and CDR2 SYDVKM. This CDR3 has 14 residues. After removal of 8 bases from V and 8 bases from J, the junction contained 11 bases not matched to a gene. CDR3 DNA: TGTGCCAGCGGGGTACCGGGACAGGGGCGGGGCTACACCTTC. Its protein product is CASGVPGQGRGYTF.

The rearrangement joins TRBV19 to TRBJ2-7; D gene ambiguous. CDR3 length equals 15 residues. Germline V gene sequence: CDR1 LNHDA, CDR2 SQIVND (reference sequence). V was cut by 6 bases and J by 0 bases, with 15 bases left in between. This chain's CDR3 is CASRHQDLSSYEQYF. CDR3 DNA: TGTGCCAGTAGACACCAAGACTTGAGCTCCTACGAGCAGTACTTC.